The 20 T cell receptor beta chains given below trace back to one sample, sequenced in a study of PD-L1 blockade in urothelial cancer (dated by TCRdb to 2016 to 2017). The method behind the library was the immunoSEQ multiplex PCR assay. TCRdb obtained this table from immuneACCESS and retained in-frame rearrangements with V and J assigned. These tables miss some clones; where compared with another copy, unresolved V genes account for less than half of the shortfall, and the remainder is unexplained. This sample comprises 31,000 or so clones, 70% to 90% of them detected only once. The ten largest clones capture more than 6.5% of the sample. In the paper's terms, the time point label means: peripheral blood 6 weeks after treatment start. The specimen comprised PBMCs, sampled around atezolizumab (anti-PD-L1) treatment. These receptors were taken from a man older than 75 with urothelial cancer.

The chain has TRBV7-2 and TRBJ1-2, with a weak D call TRBD1 (6 bases). This CDR3 is built from 18 residues. In germline, CDR1 is SGHTA, CDR2 FQGNSA. V was cut by 3 bases and J by 4 bases, with 24 bases left in between. CDR3 residues: CASSLRVGGGTPSYGYTF. CDR3 DNA sequence: TGTGCCAGCAGCTTGCGAGTAGGGGGGGGCACCCCTAGCTATGGCTACACCTTC.

With respect to this clone: The sample has other DNA sequences that encode this CDR3 too. This sequence joins TRBV25-1 and TRBJ1-4, with D possibly being TRBD1 (5 bases). V was trimmed by 5 bases and J by 8 bases, leaving 15 bases between them. The CDR3 loop spans 14 amino acids. Germline V gives CDR1 MGHDK, CDR2 SYGVNS. The CDR3 here is CASSRRDFDEKLFF. In DNA form, the CDR3 reads TGTGCCAGCAGTCGACGGGACTTTGACGAAAAACTGTTTTTT.

The rearrangement links TRBV5-4 to TRBJ1-4; D may be TRBD1 (6 bases). CDR1 is SGHNT and CDR2 is YYREEE in the germline V gene (reference sequence). Trimming shortened V by 2 bases and J by 4 bases, and 18 bases separated the two germline ends. There are 17 residues in the CDR3. In nucleotides, the CDR3 is TGTGCCAGCAGCTTTGGTACTGGCCGGACAGATAATGAAAAACTGTTTTTT. Its protein is CASSFGTGRTDNEKLFF. Full variable domain (remainder filled in from reference TRBV5-4 and TRBJ1-4): ETGVTQSPTHLIKTRGQQVTLRCSSQSGHNTVSWYQQALGQGPQFIFQYYREEENGRGNFPPRFSGLQFPNYSSELNVNALELDDSALYLCASSFGTGRTDNEKLFFGSGTQLSVL.

This chain links TRBV28 with TRBJ1-4; D unresolved. Between the trimmed V and J ends, which lost 0 bases and 10 bases, there was a span of 12 bases. The CDR3 consists of 14 residues. CDR1 is MDHEN, CDR2 SYDVKM, per germline. The CDR3 protein is CASSLWQERGKLFF. In DNA form, the CDR3 reads TGTGCCAGCAGTTTATGGCAGGAACGGGGAAAACTGTTTTTT.

The chain employs TRBV5-6 and TRBJ1-2, with unresolved D. The CDR3 contains 14 residues. The ends were cut back, 4 bases at V and 5 bases at J, with 15 bases in the middle. CDR1 is SGHDT and CDR2 is YYEEEE in the germline V gene. CDR3 sequence (DNA): TGTGCCAGCAGCCGTTCCGACATTTGGTATGGCTACACCTTC. The encoded protein is CASSRSDIWYGYTF.

V gene TRBV5-1 combines with J gene TRBJ2-7; 9 bases fit TRBD2. V lost 6 bases to trimming and J lost 6 bases; unmatched junction nucleotides: 16. Per the germline V gene, CDR1 is SGHRS and CDR2 is YFSETQ. The CDR3 has 16 amino acids. CDR3: CASTILGVAGVGEQYF. CDR3 nucleotide sequence: TGCGCCAGCACCATTTTGGGGGTAGCGGGAGTCGGCGAGCAGTACTTC.

The V and J genes are TRBV15 and TRBJ2-1; D not certain. The CDR3 contains 18 residues. CDR1 LNHNV and CDR2 YYDKDF come from the germline V gene (reference sequence). Trimming took 0 bases from V and 6 from J, leaving 21 bases between them. CDR3 in amino acids: CATSRDRSTPRNSNEQFF. The CDR3 region has the DNA TGTGCCACCAGCAGAGATCGCAGCACCCCCAGGAATAGCAATGAGCAGTTCTTC. Complete variable domain (other parts from reference TRBV15 and TRBJ2-1): DAMVIQNPRYQVTQFGKPVTLSCSQTLNHNVMYWYQQKSSQAPKLLFHYYDKDFNNEADTPDNFQSRRPNTSFCFLDIRSPGLGDTAMYLCATSRDRSTPRNSNEQFFGPGTRLTVL.

J is TRBJ2-5 and V is TRBV27; TRBD2 matches at 8 bases. CDR3 length: 13 residues. Per the germline V gene, CDR1 is MNHEY and CDR2 is SMNVEV (reference sequence). J lost 4 bases, V lost 6 bases, and 4 bases had no gene match. The CDR3 nucleotides read TGTGCCAGCAGAAAAAGCGGGAGAGAGACCCAGTACTTC. Translation: CASRKSGRETQYF.

The chain links TRBV5-6 to TRBJ1-1; 7 bases fit TRBD1. The trim removed 0 bases at V and 5 bases at J, leaving 7 bases unmatched. CDR1 is SGHDT, CDR2 YYEEEE, per germline. This CDR3 is built from 15 residues. CDR3 loop: CASSLARQGGTEAFF. DNA for the CDR3: TGTGCCAGCAGCTTGGCCCGACAGGGCGGAACTGAAGCTTTCTTT.

The chain employs TRBV5-5 and TRBJ1-5, with a possible D match to TRBD1 (6 bases). This CDR3 has 17 residues. CDR1 SGHKS and CDR2 YYEKEE come from the germline V gene (reference sequence). With 10 bases removed from V and 2 bases from J, the gap between germline ends came to 25 bases. The DNA for the CDR3 is TGTGCCCGAAGAGGCGGACAGTTTAATAACGGCAATCAGCCCCAGCATTTT. The encoded protein is CARRGGQFNNGNQPQHF.

This chain uses TRBV6-5 with TRBJ1-5, with D possibly TRBD1 on 6 matching bases. The CDR3 has 15 amino acids. V lost 6 bases to trimming and J lost 5 bases, with 17 bases between them. Looked up from germline, CDR1 is MNHEY and CDR2 is SVGAGI. As DNA, the CDR3 is TGTGCCAGCAGCCCAAGCCGGGACACCTATCAGCCCCAGCATTTT. It specifies CASSPSRDTYQPQHF.

The table lists this clone with a count of one. The V and J genes are TRBV6-1 and TRBJ2-7, with 9 bases aligning to TRBD2. V shed 4 bases, J shed 2 bases, and the junction held 3 bases outside the gene matches. The CDR3 is 14 amino acids. CDR1 and CDR2 (germline): MNHNS, SASEGT. DNA of the CDR3: TGTGCCAGCAGTGGCGCTAGCGGGGCCTACGAGCAGTACTTC. This sequence encodes CASSGASGAYEQYF.

V usage is TRBV27 and J usage is TRBJ2-1; 7 bases are a match to TRBD2. The junction had 13 bases not matched to a gene; V was cut back by 7 bases and J by 10 bases. Germline V gene sequence: CDR1 MNHEY, CDR2 SMNVEV (reference sequence). CDR3 size: 14 residues. CDR3 DNA sequence: TGTGCCAGCACTCCTAGCGGCCACGGGTTCGAGCAGTTCTTC. Its protein is CASTPSGHGFEQFF.

CDR3: CASSLDQGASYEQYF. Written as DNA, the CDR3 is TGTGCCAGCAGCTTGGATCAGGGGGCTTCCTACGAGCAGTACTTC. This rearrangement joins TRBV5-4 to TRBJ2-7; 8 nucleotides line up with TRBD1. V shed 0 bases and J 1 base; nucleotides not matched to a gene: 3. CDR3 length: 15 amino acids. Looked up from germline, CDR1 is SGHNT and CDR2 is YYREEE (reference sequence).

The chain uses TRBV7-2 and TRBJ2-3, with D uncertain. This CDR3 region has 15 residues. Germline values: CDR1 SGHTA, CDR2 FQGNSA. The V and J ends lost 1 base and 0 bases respectively, with 8 bases between them. The DNA of the CDR3 is TGTGCCAGCAGCTTAGTACCGGTTAGCACAGATACGCAGTATTTT. Its translation: CASSLVPVSTDTQYF.

The chain recombines TRBV6-5 with TRBJ2-5, with D tentatively TRBD2 (6 bases). V was shortened by 0 bases and J by 2 bases, with 7 bases between the two germline ends. CDR1 MNHEY and CDR2 SVGAGI come from the germline V gene. This CDR3 spans 14 amino acids. CDR3 DNA: TGTGCCAGCAGTTACTCGGGACTGCAAGAGACCCAGTACTTC. It yields the protein CASSYSGLQETQYF.

The chain carries TRBV11-2 and TRBJ1-1, with D uncertain. Trimming stripped 5 bases from V and 2 bases from J, with 12 bases between. The CDR3 loop spans 14 amino acids. Germline CDR1 and CDR2: SGHAT and FQNNGV. The CDR3 DNA reads as TGTGCCAGCAGCCAAACATTGGTAAACACTGAAGCTTTCTTT. Encoded protein: CASSQTLVNTEAFF.

The gene calls are TRBV30 and TRBJ1-2, with D tentatively TRBD1 (5 bases). The germline V gene encodes CDR1 GTSNPN and CDR2 SVGIG (reference sequence). The CDR3 is 12 residues long. V was pared by 3 bases and J by 8 bases, with 13 bases between. The chain's CDR3 is CAWRISGEGYTF. In nucleotides, the CDR3 is TGTGCCTGGAGAATTTCGGGGGAGGGCTACACCTTC.

The chain links TRBV2 to TRBJ2-1; weak D call: TRBD2 (6 bases). Germline loops: CDR1 SNHLY, CDR2 FYNNEI. V was pared by 10 bases and J by 5 bases, with 18 bases between. The CDR3 contains 14 residues. The CDR3 DNA reads TGTGCCACATCAGGAGCTAGCGTAAACAATGAGCAGTTCTTC. Encoded protein: CATSGASVNNEQFF.

The V gene is TRBV18, the J gene TRBJ2-7, with D perhaps TRBD1 (5 bases). Trimming removed 6 bases at V and 5 bases at J, with 14 bases between. Germline CDR1 KGHSH, CDR2 LQKENI. This CDR3 comprises 13 residues. The CDR3 DNA sequence: TGTGCCAGCTCTCCCGGACAAAAAAACGAGCAGTACTTC. It translates to CASSPGQKNEQYF.